This TCR beta chain was obtained from a study of cytomegalovirus exposure and HLA in healthy donors. Study-level results: Reportedly, HLA-A and HLA-B alleles of most subjects were accurately predicted from TCR beta. The majority of CMV-associated TCR beta chains were reported as apparently HLA-restricted in a later analysis.

This PCR relied on a set of 60 Vbeta primers and 13 Jbeta primers. The assay was immunoSEQ multiplex PCR, and TCRdb's table has in-frame clones only and misses some. The data show about 200,000 clones, about 72% seen once. Details on this clone: What it binds is not known. The germline gene is not matched at one end of the junction; a read error may be the cause.

CDR3 size: 15 residues. Germline CDR1 SEHNR, CDR2 FQNEAQ (reference sequence). The V call is TRBV7-9, the J call TRBJ2-3, with a tentative D call TRBD1 (5 bases). This receptor was taken from a male donor in good health and CMV-seronegative. The sample taken for sequencing was PBMCs. Written as DNA, the CDR3 is TGTTCCAGCAGCCTGGACCCAGCCCAGGGAAATACGCAGTATTTT. Its protein product is CSSSLDPAQGNTQYF.